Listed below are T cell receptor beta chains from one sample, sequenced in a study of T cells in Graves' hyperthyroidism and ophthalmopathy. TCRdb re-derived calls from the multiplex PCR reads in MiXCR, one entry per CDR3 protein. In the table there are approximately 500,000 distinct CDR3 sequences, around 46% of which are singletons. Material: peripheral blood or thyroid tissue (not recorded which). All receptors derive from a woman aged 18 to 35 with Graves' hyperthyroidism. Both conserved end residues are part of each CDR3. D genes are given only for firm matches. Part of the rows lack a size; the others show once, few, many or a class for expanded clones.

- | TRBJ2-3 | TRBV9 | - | TGTGCCAGCAGCGTAGAGAGCACAGATACGCAGTATTTT | CASSVESTDTQYF
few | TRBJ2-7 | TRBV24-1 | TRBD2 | TGTGCCACCAGTGACTCTGGACTAGCGGGAGCTTACAATGAGCAGTACTTC | CATSDSGLAGAYNEQYF
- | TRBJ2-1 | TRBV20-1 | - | TGCAGTGCAACTCAGGGGGGCTCTGCCAATGAGCAGTTCTTC | CSATQGGSANEQFF
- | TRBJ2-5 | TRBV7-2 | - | TGTGCCAGCAGCTTAGTGGGAGGCAGGAACTTCGGGGAGACCCAGTACTTC | CASSLVGGRNFGETQYF
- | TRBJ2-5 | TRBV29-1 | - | TGCAGTTTTGAGACCCAGTACTTC | CSFETQYF
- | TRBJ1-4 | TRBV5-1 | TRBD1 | TGCGCCAGCAGCAGACCCGGGACAGGGGCTGAAAAACTGTTTTTT | CASSRPGTGAEKLFF
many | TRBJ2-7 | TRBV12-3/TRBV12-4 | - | TGTGCCAGCAGCCCGCCGGGACGGAGAGGGGCGGGCGAGCAGTACTTC | CASSPPGRRGAGEQYF
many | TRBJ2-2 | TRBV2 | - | TGTGCCAGCAGTGACAGGGGCGGCACCGGGGAGCTGTTTTTT | CASSDRGGTGELFF
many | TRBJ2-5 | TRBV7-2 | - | TGTGCCAGCAGCTTAGGGGGCTTTAGAGAGACCCAGTACTTC | CASSLGGFRETQYF
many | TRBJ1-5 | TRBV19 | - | TGTGCCAGTAGTCAGTTCGGGGGTAGCAATCAGCCCCAGCATTTT | CASSQFGGSNQPQHF
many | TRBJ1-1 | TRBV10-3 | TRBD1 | TGTGCCATCAGTCTTGGACAGGCCTCCGGTGAAGCTTTCTTT | CAISLGQASGEAFF
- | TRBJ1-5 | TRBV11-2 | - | TGTGCCAGCAGCACCTTAGCGGGAGGGCGCACTAATGTACAGCCCCAGCATTTT | CASSTLAGGRTNVQPQHF
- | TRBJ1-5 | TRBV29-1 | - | TGCAGTGCCGACAGCCAACAGCCCCAGCATTTT | CSADSQQPQHF
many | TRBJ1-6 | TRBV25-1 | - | TGTGCCAGCAGTGAAGCCCACGACCCCTATAATTCACCCCTCCACTTT | CASSEAHDPYNSPLHF
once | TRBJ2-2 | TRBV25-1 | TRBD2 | TGTGCTAGAGTACTAGCGGGAGCCGGGGAGCTGTTTTTT | CARVLAGAGELFF
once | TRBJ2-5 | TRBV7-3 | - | TGTGCCAGCAGCCCGACAGATTATGGGACCCAGTACTTC | CASSPTDYGTQYF
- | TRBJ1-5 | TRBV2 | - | TGTGCCAGCAGTGATTCTACAGGAGCCGATCAGCCCCAACATTTT | CASSDSTGADQPQHF
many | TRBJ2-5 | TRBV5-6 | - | TGTGCCAGCAGCTTCTCGGCTGGAAGACAAGAGACCCAGTACTTC | CASSFSAGRQETQYF
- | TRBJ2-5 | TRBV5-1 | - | TGCGCCAGCAGCTTGGAGGTGAGCCACGATGAGACCCAGTACTTC | CASSLEVSHDETQYF
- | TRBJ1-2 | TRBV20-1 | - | TGCAGTGCCTGGAGGGGGGACCTCTATGGCTACACCTTC | CSAWRGDLYGYTF